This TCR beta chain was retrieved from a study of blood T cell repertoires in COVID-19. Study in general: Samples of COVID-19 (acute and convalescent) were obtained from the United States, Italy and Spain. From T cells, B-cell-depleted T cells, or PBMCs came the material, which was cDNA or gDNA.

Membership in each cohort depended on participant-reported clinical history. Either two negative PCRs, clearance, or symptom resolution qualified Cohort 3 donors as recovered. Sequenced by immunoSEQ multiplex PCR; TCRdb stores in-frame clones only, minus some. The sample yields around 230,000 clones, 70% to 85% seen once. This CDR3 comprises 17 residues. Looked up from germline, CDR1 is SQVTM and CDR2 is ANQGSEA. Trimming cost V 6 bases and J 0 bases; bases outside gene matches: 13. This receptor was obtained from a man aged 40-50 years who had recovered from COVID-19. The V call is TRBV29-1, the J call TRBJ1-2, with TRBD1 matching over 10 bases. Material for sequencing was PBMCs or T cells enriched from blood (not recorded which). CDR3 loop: CSVIAPGQGNSNYGYTF. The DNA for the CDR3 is TGCAGCGTCATCGCACCGGGACAGGGGAACTCTAACTATGGCTACACCTTC.